The source of this T cell receptor (beta chain) is a study of shared clonotypes between healthy human individuals. Overall study: CD4 naive cells filled three plates per donor, CD4 memory three, CD8 naive two and CD8 memory one.

The authors ran the assay at deep level. Profiled with immunoSEQ multiplex PCR; TCRdb holds only in-frame clones, not every one. The table lists more than 900,000 clones, 70% to 80% of them singletons. This CDR3 region has 14 residues. Trimming took 5 bases from V and 3 from J; bases not matched to a gene: 3. CDR1 is SGHTA, CDR2 FQGTGA, per germline. Concerning this clone: Its matching antigen is unknown.

The study's findings and limits: Several donors showed sharing of about 4.8% of naive CD4 clonotypes. Researchers found naive subsets generally carried larger estimated richness than memory subsets.

The sample consisted of memory CD4+ T cells from PBMCs. Regarding subset: CD45RA-negative fraction. The chain uses TRBV7-3 and TRBJ2-3; 9 bases align to TRBD1. The clonotype comes from a man aged 18 to 29 in good health. Some clones in this sample may be carry-over from other donors' samples. DNA for the CDR3: TGTGCCAGCAGCCAAGGACAGGGGACAGATACGCAGTATTTT. Translation gives CASSQGQGTDTQYF.